What follows is one TCR beta chain and its context. As yet, its antigen is unknown. This table comes from immunoSEQ multiplex PCR, and its TCRdb copy is limited to in-frame clones, with some not included. Among 2,000 to 2,500 clones listed, around 86% were seen once. This sample is part of a study of T cell repertoires in ileal Crohn's disease. Findings and limits, study-wide: Sorted CD8 T cells held more high-frequency clones than CD4. All patients with clonality above 26.8% had endoscopic recurrence.

Sample time point: neoterminal ileum biopsy at postoperative endoscopy, about 6 months after surgery. The clonotype was recovered from an adult with Crohn's disease. The sequenced sample consisted of ileal tissue.

CDR3 in amino acids: CASSPSGVGRYEQYF. The DNA for the CDR3 is TGTGCCAGTAGTCCATCGGGCGTAGGCCGCTACGAGCAGTACTTC. The J gene is TRBJ2-7, the V gene TRBV19, with unresolved D. Germline V CDR1 and CDR2: LNHDA, SQIVND (reference sequence). V lost 5 bases to trimming and J lost 3 bases, with 17 bases between them. This CDR3 has 15 residues.